The T cell receptor beta chain under discussion was sequenced for a study of blood T cell repertoires in COVID-19. About the research overall: Acute-phase and convalescent COVID-19 samples originated in the United States, Italy and Spain. T cells, B-cell-depleted T cells, or PBMCs supplied cDNA or gDNA.

Authors' data handling: Cell counts per sample came from amplifying reference gene primers. Profiling relied on immunoSEQ multiplex PCR, and the TCRdb table lists in-frame clones only, not all of them. That table gives V, J and clone size, and the DNA gave D and trimming. The table shows about 380,000 clones, with around 87% occurring only once. V gave up 4 bases and J gave up 4 bases, with 17 bases separating them. CDR1 LGHDT and CDR2 YNNKEL come from the germline V gene (reference sequence). The CDR3 is 16 amino acids. Sequenced sample: PBMCs or T cells enriched from blood (not recorded which). This sequence originates from a man under 40 who had recovered from COVID-19. The gene calls are TRBV3-1 (or the pseudogene TRBV3-2) and TRBJ1-3, with unresolved D. The CDR3 protein is CASSPHPPAVGNTIYF. The DNA for the CDR3 is TGTGCCAGCAGCCCTCACCCCCCAGCGGTAGGAAACACCATATATTTT.